The clone carrying this T cell receptor (beta chain) appeared many times. Its target is unknown. The data belong to a study of CD8 T cells in ankylosing spondylitis. General study results and limits: Several highly homologous variants made up a TCR beta motif, and this motif appeared characteristic of ankylosing spondylitis blood. Disease-linked clones had a CD8+ phenotype and relatively low frequency in peripheral blood.

From the 5' RACE reads, TCRdb called clonotypes with MiXCR, one entry per CDR3 protein. The repertoire holds around 490,000 distinct CDR3 sequences, with 5.3% as singletons. The CDR3 has 16 residues. Germline values: CDR1 LGHNA, CDR2 YSLEER. V was shortened by 0 bases and J by 3 bases, with 14 bases between the two germline ends. The genes are TRBV4-3 and TRBJ1-1; D remains unclear. The material sequenced was blood, either unsorted or a sorted T cell fraction (not recorded which). The clonotype originates from a male donor with ankylosing spondylitis. The DNA of the CDR3 is TGCGCCAGCAGCCAAGATCTTCGACCCGGGGACACTGAAGCTTTCTTT. It is translated as CASSQDLRPGDTEAFF.